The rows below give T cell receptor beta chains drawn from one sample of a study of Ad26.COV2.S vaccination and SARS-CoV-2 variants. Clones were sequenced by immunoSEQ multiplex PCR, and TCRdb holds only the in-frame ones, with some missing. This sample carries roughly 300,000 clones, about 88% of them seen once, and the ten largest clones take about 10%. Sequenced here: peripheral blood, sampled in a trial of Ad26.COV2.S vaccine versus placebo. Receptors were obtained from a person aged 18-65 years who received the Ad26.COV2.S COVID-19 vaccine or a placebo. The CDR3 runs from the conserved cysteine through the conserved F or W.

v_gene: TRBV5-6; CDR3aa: CASSSGTVNTGELFF
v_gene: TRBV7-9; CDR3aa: CASGREANIQYF
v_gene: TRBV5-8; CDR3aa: CASSHKQLSNQPQHF
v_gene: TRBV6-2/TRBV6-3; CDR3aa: CASSRWTDAYGYTF
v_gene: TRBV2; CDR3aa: CASSDAPEPQHF
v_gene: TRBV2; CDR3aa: CASRQYNEQFF
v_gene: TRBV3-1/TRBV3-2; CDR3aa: CASSQAAGNEKLFF
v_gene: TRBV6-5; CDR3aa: CASSLLGELFF
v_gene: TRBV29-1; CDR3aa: CSVVSQGGTEAFF
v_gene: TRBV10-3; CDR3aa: CAISEPHMGSPEQFF